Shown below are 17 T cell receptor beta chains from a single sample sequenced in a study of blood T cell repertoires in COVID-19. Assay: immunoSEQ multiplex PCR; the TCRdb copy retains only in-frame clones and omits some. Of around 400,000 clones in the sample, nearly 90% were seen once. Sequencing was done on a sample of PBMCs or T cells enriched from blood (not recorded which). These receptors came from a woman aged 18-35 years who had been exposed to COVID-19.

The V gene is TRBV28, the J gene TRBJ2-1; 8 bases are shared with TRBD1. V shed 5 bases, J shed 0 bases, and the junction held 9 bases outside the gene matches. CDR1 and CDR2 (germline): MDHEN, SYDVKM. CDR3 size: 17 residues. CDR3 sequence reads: CASSQPTGASSYNEQFF. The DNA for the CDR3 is TGTGCCAGCAGTCAACCGACAGGGGCGAGCTCCTACAATGAGCAGTTCTTC. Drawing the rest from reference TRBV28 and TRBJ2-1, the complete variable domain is DVKVTQSSRYLVKRTGEKVFLECVQDMDHENMFWYRQDPGLGLRLIYFSYDVKMKEKGDIPEGYSVSREKKERFSLILESASTNQTSMYLCASSQPTGASSYNEQFFGPGTRLTVL.

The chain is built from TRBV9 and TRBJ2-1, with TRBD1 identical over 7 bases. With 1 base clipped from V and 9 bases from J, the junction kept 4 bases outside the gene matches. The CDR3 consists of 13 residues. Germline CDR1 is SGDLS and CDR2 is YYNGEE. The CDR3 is CASSVWGQTEQFF. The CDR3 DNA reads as TGTGCCAGCAGCGTATGGGGACAGACTGAGCAGTTCTTC. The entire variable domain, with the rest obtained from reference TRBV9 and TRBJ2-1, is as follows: DSGVTQTPKHLITATGQRVTLRCSPRSGDLSVYWYQQSLDQGLQFLIQYYNGEERAKGNILERFSAQQFPDLHSELNLSSLELGDSALYFCASSVWGQTEQFFGPGTRLTVL.

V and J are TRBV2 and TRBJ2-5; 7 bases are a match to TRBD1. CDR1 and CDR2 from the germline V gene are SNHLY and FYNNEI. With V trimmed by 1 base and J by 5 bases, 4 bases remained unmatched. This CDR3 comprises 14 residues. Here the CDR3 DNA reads TGTGCCAGCAGTGAAGAAGGGGGCAGGGAGACCCAGTACTTC. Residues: CASSEEGGRETQYF.

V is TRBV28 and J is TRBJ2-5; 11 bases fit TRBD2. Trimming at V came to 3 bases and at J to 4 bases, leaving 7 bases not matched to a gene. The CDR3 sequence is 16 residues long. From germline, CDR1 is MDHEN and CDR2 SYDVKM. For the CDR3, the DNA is TGTGCCAGCAGTTTTAGTTGGCTAGCGGGAGGAGAGACCCAGTACTTC. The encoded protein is CASSFSWLAGGETQYF.

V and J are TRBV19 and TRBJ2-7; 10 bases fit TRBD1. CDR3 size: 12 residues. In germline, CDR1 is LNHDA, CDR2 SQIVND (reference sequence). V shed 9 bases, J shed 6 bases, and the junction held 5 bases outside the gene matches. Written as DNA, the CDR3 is TGTGCCAGCCGGACAGGGGGAGGCGAGCAGTACTTC. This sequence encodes CASRTGGGEQYF.

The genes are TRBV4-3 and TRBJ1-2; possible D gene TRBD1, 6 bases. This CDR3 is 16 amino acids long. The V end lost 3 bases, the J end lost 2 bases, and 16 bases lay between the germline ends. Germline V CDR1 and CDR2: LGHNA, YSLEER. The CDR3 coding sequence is TGCGCCAGCAGCCAGTCTGAAAAGGGGGTAAACTATGGCTACACCTTC. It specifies CASSQSEKGVNYGYTF.

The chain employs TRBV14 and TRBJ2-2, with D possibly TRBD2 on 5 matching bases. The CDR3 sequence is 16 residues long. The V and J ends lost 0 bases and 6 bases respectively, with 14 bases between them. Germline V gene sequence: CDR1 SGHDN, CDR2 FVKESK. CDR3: CASSQEARAGAGELFF. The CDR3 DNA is TGTGCCAGCAGCCAAGAAGCGAGGGCTGGGGCCGGGGAGCTGTTTTTT.

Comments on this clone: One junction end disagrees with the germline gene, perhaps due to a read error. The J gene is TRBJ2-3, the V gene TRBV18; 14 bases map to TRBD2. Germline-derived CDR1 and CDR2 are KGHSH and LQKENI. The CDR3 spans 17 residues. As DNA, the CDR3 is TGTGCCAGCTCTCCACCGGGACTAGCGGGAGGCACAGATACGCAGTATTTT. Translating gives CASSPPGLAGGTDTQYF.

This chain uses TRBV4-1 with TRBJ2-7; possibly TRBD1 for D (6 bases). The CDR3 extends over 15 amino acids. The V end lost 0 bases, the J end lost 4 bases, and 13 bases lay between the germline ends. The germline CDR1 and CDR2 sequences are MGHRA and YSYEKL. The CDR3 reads CASSQEVQGPYEQYF. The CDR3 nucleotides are TGCGCCAGCAGCCAAGAAGTTCAGGGGCCTTACGAGCAGTACTTC.

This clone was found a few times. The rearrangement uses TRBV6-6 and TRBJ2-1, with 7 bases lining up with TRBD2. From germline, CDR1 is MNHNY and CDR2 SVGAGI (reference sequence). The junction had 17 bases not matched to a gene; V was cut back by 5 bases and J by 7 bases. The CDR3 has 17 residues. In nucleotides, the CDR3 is TGTGCCAGCAGTCCCCTTATGAGTGGCGGGGGACCTAATGAGCAGTTCTTC. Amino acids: CASSPLMSGGGPNEQFF.

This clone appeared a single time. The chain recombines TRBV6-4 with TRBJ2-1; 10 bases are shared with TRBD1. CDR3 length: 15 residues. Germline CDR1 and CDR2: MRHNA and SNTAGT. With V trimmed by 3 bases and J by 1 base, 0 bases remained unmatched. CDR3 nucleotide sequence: TGTGCCAGCAGTGAGGGACAGGGGTCCTACAATGAGCAGTTCTTC. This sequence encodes CASSEGQGSYNEQFF.

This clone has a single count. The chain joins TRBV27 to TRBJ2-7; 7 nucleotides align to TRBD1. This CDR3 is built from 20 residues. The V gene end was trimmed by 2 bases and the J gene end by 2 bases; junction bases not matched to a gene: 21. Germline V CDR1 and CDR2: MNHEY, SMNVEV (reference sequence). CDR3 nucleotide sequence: TGTGCCAGCAGTTTACTATCTATCTCCGGGTCGGACAGGAATCCCTACGAGCAGTACTTC. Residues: CASSLLSISGSDRNPYEQYF.

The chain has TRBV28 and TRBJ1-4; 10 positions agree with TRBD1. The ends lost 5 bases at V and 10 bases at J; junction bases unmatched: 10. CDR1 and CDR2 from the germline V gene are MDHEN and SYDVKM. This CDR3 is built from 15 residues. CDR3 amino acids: CASSRTGTGDGKLFF. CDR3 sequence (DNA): TGTGCCAGCAGTCGAACAGGGACAGGGGATGGAAAACTGTTTTTT. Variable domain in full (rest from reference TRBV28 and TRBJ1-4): DVKVTQSSRYLVKRTGEKVFLECVQDMDHENMFWYRQDPGLGLRLIYFSYDVKMKEKGDIPEGYSVSREKKERFSLILESASTNQTSMYLCASSRTGTGDGKLFFGSGTQLSVL.

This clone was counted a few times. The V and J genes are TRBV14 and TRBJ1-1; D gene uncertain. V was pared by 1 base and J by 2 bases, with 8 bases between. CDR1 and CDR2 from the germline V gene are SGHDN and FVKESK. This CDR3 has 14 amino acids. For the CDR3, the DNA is TGTGCCAGCAGCCAAGTAGTCCTAAACACTGAAGCTTTCTTT. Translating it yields CASSQVVLNTEAFF.

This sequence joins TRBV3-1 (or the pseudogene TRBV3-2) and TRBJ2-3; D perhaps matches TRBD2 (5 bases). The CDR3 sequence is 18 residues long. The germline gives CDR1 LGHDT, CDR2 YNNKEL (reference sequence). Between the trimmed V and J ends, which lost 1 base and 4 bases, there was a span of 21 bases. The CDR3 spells CASSQGGWEAMEADTQYF. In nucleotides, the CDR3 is TGTGCCAGCAGCCAAGGCGGTTGGGAAGCCATGGAGGCAGATACGCAGTATTTT.

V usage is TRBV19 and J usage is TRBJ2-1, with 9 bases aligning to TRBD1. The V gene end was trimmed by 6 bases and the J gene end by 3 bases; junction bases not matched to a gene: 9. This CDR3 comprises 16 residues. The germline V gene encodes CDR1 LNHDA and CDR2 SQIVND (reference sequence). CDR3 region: CASRNPGQGNYNEQFF. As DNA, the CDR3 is TGTGCCAGTAGAAACCCGGGACAGGGTAACTACAATGAGCAGTTCTTC.

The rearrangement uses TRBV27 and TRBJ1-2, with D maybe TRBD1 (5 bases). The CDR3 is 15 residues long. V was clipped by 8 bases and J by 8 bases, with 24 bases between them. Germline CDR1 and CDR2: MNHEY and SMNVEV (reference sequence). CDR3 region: CASAIQGFRDFGYTF. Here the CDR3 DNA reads TGTGCCAGCGCGATCCAGGGATTTCGCGACTTCGGCTACACCTTC.